Here is one T cell receptor (beta chain) with its context. Its specificity is unknown. Libraries were prepared by immunoSEQ multiplex PCR; TCRdb keeps only in-frame clonotypes and omits some of them. The data show roughly 16,000 clones, more than 70% seen once. The data stem from a study of T cells in localized non-small cell lung cancer. Study-level findings and limits: Because sequencing included only one region (of the tumor), heterogeneity remains possible. Researchers found a median approximately 57 of the top 100 tumor clones in adjacent lung. Increased T cell density in blood showed an association with longer overall survival. It was uninvolved adjacent lung that showed the highest T cell clonality, exceeding tumor.

V was cut by 4 bases and J by 5 bases, with 18 bases left in between. In germline, CDR1 is MDHEN, CDR2 SYDVKM. CDR3 size: 16 residues. This clonotype originated in a female donor over 55 with stage I squamous cell lung carcinoma. Sequenced here: peripheral blood, sampled before any cancer treatment. The chain carries TRBV28 and TRBJ2-1, with no clear D. CDR3 nucleotide sequence: TGTGCCAGCAGTTCCCTGACGGCTCCGGCCGACAATGAGCAGTTCTTC. Amino acids: CASSSLTAPADNEQFF.